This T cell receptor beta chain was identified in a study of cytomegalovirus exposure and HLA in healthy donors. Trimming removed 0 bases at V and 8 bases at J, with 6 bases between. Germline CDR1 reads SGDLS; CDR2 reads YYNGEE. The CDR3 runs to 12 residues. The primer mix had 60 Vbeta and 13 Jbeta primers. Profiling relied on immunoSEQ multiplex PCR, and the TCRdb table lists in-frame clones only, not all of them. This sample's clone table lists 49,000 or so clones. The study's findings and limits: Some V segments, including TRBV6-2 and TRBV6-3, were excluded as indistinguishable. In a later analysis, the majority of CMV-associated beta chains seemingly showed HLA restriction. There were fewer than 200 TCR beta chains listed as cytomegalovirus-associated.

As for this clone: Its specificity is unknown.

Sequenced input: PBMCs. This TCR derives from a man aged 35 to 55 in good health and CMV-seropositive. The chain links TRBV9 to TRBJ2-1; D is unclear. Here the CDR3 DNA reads TGTGCCAGCAGCGTAGGCCGCGATGAGCAGTTCTTC. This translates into CASSVGRDEQFF.